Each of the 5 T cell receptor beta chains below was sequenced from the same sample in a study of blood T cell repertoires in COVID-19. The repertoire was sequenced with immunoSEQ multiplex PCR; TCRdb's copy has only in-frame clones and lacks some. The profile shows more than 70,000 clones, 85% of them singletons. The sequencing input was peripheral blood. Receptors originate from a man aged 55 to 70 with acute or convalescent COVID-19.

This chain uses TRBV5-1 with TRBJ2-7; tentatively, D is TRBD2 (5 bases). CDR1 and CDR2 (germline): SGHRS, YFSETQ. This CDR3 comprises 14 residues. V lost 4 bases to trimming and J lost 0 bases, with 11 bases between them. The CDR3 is CASSPRRVSYEQYF. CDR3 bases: TGCGCCAGCAGCCCGCGGCGGGTCTCCTACGAGCAGTACTTC.

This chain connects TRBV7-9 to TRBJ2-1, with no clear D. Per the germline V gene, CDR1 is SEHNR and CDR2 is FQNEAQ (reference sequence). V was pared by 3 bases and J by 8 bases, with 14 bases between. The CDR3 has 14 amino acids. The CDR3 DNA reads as TGTGCCAGCAGCTTCTCTCGAAGCTTAGATGAGCAGTTCTTC. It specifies CASSFSRSLDEQFF.

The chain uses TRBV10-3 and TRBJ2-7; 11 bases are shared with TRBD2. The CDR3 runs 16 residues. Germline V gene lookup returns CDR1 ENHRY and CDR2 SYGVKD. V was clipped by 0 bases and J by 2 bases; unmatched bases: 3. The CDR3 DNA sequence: TGTGCCATCAGTGAGTCGATACTAGCGGGAGCCTACGAGCAGTACTTC. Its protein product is CAISESILAGAYEQYF.

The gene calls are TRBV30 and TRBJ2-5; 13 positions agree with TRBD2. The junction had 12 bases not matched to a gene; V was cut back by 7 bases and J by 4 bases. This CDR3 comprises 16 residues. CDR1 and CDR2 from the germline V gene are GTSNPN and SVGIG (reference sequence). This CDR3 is CASGLAGRRDGETQYF. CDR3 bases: TGTGCCTCGGGACTAGCGGGACGACGGGATGGAGAGACCCAGTACTTC.

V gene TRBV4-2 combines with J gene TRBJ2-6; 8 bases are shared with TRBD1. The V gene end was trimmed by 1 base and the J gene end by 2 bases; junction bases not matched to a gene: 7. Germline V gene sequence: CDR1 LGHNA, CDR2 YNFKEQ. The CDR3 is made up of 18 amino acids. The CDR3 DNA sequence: TGTGCCAGCAGCCAAGTTGGGACAGGCCGCCCTGGGGCCAACGTCCTGACTTTC. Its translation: CASSQVGTGRPGANVLTF.